The 6 T cell receptor beta chains below were found in one sample sequenced in a study of regulatory T cells in long-lasting Graves disease. Building of the TCR beta libraries involved iRepertoire HTBI primers and Arm-PCR of CDR3 regions. In TCRdb, the multiplex PCR reads were re-called with MiXCR into one record per CDR3 protein. The sample lists 400,000 to 500,000 distinct CDR3 sequences, 16% occurring once. The time point here: newly diagnosed GD, antithyroid drugs for less than 3 months. PBMCs were the source of the RNA used for TCR sequencing. The same sample was also studied in work on T cells in Graves' hyperthyroidism and ophthalmopathy.

Specimen: peripheral blood mononuclear cells (PBMCs), collected at new diagnosis, from a patient treated with antithyroid drugs. The receptor source for this set is a woman younger than 30 with Graves disease.

The V call is TRBV11-2, the J call TRBJ2-3; TRBD2 agrees at 15 bases. The junction had 6 bases not matched to a gene; V was cut back by 4 bases and J by 4 bases. This CDR3 is 17 amino acids long. CDR1 and CDR2 (germline): SGHAT, FQNNGV. The CDR3 DNA is TGTGCCAGCAGCTCGGGACTAGCGGGAGGTAGTCCAGATACGCAGTATTTT. Protein product: CASSSGLAGGSPDTQYF.

This clonotype was detected ten times or more. V usage is TRBV6-2 or TRBV6-3 and J usage is TRBJ2-5; D not certain. The CDR3 consists of 16 residues. V lost 0 bases and J lost 5, with 16 bases in between. Germline V CDR1 and CDR2: MNHEY, SVGEGT. As DNA, the CDR3 is TGTGCCAGCAGTTACTCAACCACTTACAATGGGGAGACCCAGTACTTC. Translating it yields CASSYSTTYNGETQYF.

This clonotype was detected ten times or more. This chain connects TRBV20-1 to TRBJ2-7; unclear D gene. This CDR3 comprises 13 residues. The V and J ends lost 5 bases and 7 bases respectively, with 18 bases between them. CDR1 is DFQATT and CDR2 is SNEGSKA in the germline V gene (reference sequence). CDR3 bases: TGCAGTGCTGCACGGAGTAGGGCTAGGGAGCAGTACTTC. Translating gives CSAARSRAREQYF.

About this clonotype: A read error may be the cause here, since a much bigger clone is one base away. The chain is built from TRBV3-1 and TRBJ1-1; D gene uncertain. Germline values: CDR1 LGHDT, CDR2 YNNKEL (reference sequence). The CDR3 is made up of 15 amino acids. CDR3 bases: TGTGCCGGCAGCCAAGAGGTGCTAATGAACACTGAAGCTTTCTTT. Protein: CAGSQEVLMNTEAFF. Full variable domain (remainder filled in from reference TRBV3-1 and TRBJ1-1): DTAVSQTPKYLVTQMGNDKSIKCEQNLGHDTMYWYKQDSKKFLKIMFSYNNKELIINETVPNRFSPKSPDKAHLNLHINSLELGDSAVYFCAGSQEVLMNTEAFFGQGTRLTVV.

The sample holds a few counts of this clonotype. The chain is built from TRBV6-9 and TRBJ2-3, with 8 bases identical to TRBD2. Germline V gives CDR1 MNHGY, CDR2 SVAAGI. CDR3 length equals 14 residues. The J segment lost 5 bases and the V segment lost 3 bases, leaving 4 bases of the junction unmatched. The CDR3 DNA follows: TGTGCCAGCAGTTACTCAGCGGGAGAAGATACGCAGTATTTT. Its translation: CASSYSAGEDTQYF.

With regard to this clonotype: A far larger clone is just one base off, so this is likely a read error. This chain links TRBV11-3 with TRBJ2-5; weak D call: TRBD2 (7 bases). The V end lost 4 bases, the J end lost 11 bases, and 26 bases lay between the germline ends. Germline CDR1 reads SGHNT; CDR2 reads YENEEA. This CDR3 is 16 amino acids long. The CDR3: CASSSGGLVSYNEQYF. The CDR3 DNA follows: TGTGCCAGCAGCTCCGGGGGGCTAGTCTCCTACAATGAGCAGTACTTC.